This TCR beta chain was observed in a study of neoadjuvant anti-PD-1 for oral cavity cancer. Overall study: Around day 43, patients without progression received a fourth nivolumab dose before surgery. Study results and caveats: TCR analyses covered only a few patients per response group.

Note on this clone: Its antigen is as yet unknown.

Most PBMC samples had 450 to 500 ng input DNA in six replicates. The repertoire was sequenced with immunoSEQ multiplex PCR; TCRdb's copy has only in-frame clones and lacks some. The data contain 15,000 or so clones, 65% of them singletons. The CDR3 is 16 residues long. The trim removed 1 base at V and 3 bases at J, leaving 5 bases unmatched. Germline lookup yields CDR1 SGHRS and CDR2 YFSETQ. This TCR derives from a person between 35 and 79 years old with oral cavity squamous cell carcinoma. The sequenced sample was PBMCs, obtained before nivolumab (anti-PD-1) treatment. The chain is built from TRBV5-1 and TRBJ2-3, with 10 bases fitting TRBD2. The CDR3 DNA reads as TGCGCCAGCAGCTTGTTACTAGCGGGGAGGACAGATACGCAGTATTTT. Protein product: CASSLLLAGRTDTQYF.